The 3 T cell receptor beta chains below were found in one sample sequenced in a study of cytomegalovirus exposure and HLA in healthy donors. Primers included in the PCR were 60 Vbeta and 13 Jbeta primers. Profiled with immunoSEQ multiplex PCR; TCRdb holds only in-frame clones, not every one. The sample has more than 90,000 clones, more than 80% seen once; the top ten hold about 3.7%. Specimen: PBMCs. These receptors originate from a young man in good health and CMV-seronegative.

The DNA of the CDR3 is TGTGCCAGCAGCTCTACAGGGGGTTTTGCAACTAATGAAAAACTGTTTTTT. Translated: CASSSTGGFATNEKLFF. The rearrangement links TRBV7-9 to TRBJ1-4, with 8 positions matching TRBD1. Germline values: CDR1 SEHNR, CDR2 FQNEAQ (reference sequence). The V gene end was trimmed by 4 bases and the J gene end by 0 bases; junction bases not matched to a gene: 7. This CDR3 region has 17 residues.

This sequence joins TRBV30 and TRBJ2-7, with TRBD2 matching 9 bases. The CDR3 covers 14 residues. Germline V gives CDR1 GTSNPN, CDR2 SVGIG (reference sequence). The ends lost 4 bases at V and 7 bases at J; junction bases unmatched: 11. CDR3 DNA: TGTGCCTGGATCCTGGCGGGAGGGTTAGGAGAGCAGTACTTC. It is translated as CAWILAGGLGEQYF.

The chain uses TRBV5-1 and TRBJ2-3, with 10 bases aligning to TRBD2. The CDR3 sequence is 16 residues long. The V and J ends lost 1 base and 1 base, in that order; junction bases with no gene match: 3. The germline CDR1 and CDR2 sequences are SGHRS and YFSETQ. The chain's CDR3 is CASSLLLAGGTDTQYF. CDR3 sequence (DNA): TGCGCCAGCAGCTTGTTGCTAGCGGGGGGCACAGATACGCAGTATTTT.